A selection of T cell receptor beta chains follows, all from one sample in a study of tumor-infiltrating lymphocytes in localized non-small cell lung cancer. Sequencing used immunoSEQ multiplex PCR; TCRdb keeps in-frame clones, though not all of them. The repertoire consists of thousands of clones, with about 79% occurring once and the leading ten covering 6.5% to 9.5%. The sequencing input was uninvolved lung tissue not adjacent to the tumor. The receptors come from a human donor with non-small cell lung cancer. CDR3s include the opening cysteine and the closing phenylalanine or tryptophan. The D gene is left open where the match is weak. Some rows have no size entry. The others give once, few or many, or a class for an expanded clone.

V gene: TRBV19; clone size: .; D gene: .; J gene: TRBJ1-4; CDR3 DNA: TGTGCCAGTAGTATTACAGGCTTAAATGAAAAACTGTTTTTT; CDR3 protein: CASSITGLNEKLFF
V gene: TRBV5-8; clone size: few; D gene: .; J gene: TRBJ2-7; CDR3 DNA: TGTGCCAGCACAGGTCTTTACGAGCAGTACTTC; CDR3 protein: CASTGLYEQYF
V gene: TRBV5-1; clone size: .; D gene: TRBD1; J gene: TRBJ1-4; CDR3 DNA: TGCGCCAGCAGCTTGGGGCAGGGGGCGTCTCCTAATGAAAAACTGTTTTTT; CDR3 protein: CASSLGQGASPNEKLFF
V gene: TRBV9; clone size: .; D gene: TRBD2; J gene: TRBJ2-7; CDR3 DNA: TGTGCCAGCAGCGTAGGAGTTAGCGGGGAATACGAGCAGTACTTC; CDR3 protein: CASSVGVSGEYEQYF
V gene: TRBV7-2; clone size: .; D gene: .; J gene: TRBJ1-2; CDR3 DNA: TGTGCCAGCAGCCCCCGCGGCGGTAACTATGGCTACACCTTC; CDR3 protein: CASSPRGGNYGYTF
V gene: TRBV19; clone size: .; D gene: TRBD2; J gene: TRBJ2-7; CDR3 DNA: TGTGCCAGTAGTATAGACCTCATAGCGGGAGGCCTTCCCTACGAGCAGTACTTC; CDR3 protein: CASSIDLIAGGLPYEQYF
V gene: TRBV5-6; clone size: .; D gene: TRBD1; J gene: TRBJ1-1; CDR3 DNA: TGTGCCAGCAGCTTTAAGGACAGGGGGTACACTGAAGCTTTCTTT; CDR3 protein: CASSFKDRGYTEAFF
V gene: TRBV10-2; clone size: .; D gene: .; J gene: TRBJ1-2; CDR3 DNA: TGCGCCAGCAGTGAGTCGAGAAGACTTAACTATGGCTACACCTTC; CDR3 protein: CASSESRRLNYGYTF
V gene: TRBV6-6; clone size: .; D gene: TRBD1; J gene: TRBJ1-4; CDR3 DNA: TGTGCCAGCAGTTACTCGCAGGGGGATGGTGAAAAACTGTTTTTT; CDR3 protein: CASSYSQGDGEKLFF
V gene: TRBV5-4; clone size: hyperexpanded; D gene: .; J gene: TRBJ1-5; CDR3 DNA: TGTGCCAGCAGCCCCGGGGTCGGAAGCAATCAGCCCCAGCATTTT; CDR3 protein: CASSPGVGSNQPQHF
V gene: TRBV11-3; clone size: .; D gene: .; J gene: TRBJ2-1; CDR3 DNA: TGTGCCAGCAGCCCCCGTGGGGTAGCGTCATACAATGAGCAGTTCTTC; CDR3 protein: CASSPRGVASYNEQFF
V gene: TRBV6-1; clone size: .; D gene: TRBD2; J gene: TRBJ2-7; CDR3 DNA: TGTGCCAGCGGGCGTGGGGCTAGCGGGATGGACGAGCAGTACTTC; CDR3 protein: CASGRGASGMDEQYF
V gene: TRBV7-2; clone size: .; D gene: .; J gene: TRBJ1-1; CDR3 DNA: TGTGCCAGCGCCAGTGGGAGGAACACTGAAGCTTTCTTT; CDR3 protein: CASASGRNTEAFF
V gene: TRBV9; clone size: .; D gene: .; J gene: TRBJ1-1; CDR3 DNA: TGTGCCAGCAGCGTAACGGCGGTCGGGCAAACTGAAGCTTTCTTT; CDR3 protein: CASSVTAVGQTEAFF
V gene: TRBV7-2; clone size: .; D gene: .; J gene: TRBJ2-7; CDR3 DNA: TGTGCCAGCAGCTTAGCGAAAGAGCAGTACTTC; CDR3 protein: CASSLAKEQYF
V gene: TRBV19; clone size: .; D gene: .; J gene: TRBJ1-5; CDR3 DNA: TGTGCCAGTACCCCCAAAAGGGAAGGGAGCAATCAGCCCCAGCATTTT; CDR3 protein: CASTPKREGSNQPQHF
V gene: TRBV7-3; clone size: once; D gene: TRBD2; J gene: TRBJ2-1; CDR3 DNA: TGTGCCAGCAGGGCTGGTGATAGCGGGAAGGATGAGCAGTTCTTC; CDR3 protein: CASRAGDSGKDEQFF
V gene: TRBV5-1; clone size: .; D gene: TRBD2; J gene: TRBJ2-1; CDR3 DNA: TGCGCCAGCACTCCACTAGCGGCTACCTCCTACAATGAGCAGTTCTTC; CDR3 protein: CASTPLAATSYNEQFF
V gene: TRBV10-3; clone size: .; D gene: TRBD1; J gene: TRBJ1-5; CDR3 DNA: TGTGCCATCAGTGCCACAGGGGATGGCAATCAGCCCCAGCATTTT; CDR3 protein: CAISATGDGNQPQHF
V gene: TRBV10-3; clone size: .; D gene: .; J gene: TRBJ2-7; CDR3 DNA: TGTGCCAACCGGGACACCAACTCCTACGAGCAGTACTTC; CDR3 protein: CANRDTNSYEQYF
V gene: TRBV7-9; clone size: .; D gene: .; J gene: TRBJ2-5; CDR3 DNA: TGTGCCAGCAGCTTCGTCCCCGAAGAGACCCAGTACTTC; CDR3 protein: CASSFVPEETQYF
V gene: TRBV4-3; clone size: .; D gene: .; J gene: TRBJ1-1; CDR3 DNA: TGCGCCAGCAGCCAAACAGGGAATTCTGAAGCTTTCTTT; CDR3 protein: CASSQTGNSEAFF
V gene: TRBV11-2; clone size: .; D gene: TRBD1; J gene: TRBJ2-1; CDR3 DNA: TGTGCCAGCAGCTCGAACAGGGGACAGCTATACAATGAGCAGTTCTTC; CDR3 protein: CASSSNRGQLYNEQFF
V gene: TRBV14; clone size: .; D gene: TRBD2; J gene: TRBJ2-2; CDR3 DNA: TGTGCCAGCAGCCCACCTTCGGGACTAGCGGGACCCCCACGTCGGACCGGGGAGCTGTTTTTT; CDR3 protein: CASSPPSGLAGPPRRTGELFF
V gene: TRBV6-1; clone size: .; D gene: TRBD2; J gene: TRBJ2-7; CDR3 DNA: TGTGCCAGCAGTGTCCGGACTAGCATGCCCTACGAGCAGTACTTC; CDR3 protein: CASSVRTSMPYEQYF
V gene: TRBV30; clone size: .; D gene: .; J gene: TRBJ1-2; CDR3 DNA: TGTGCCTGGAGTGTACTTGGTACAGGCGGCTACACCTTC; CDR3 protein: CAWSVLGTGGYTF
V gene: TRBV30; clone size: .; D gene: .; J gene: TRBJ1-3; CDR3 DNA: TGTGCCTGGAGGTACAGTAGGTCTGGAAACACCATATATTTT; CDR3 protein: CAWRYSRSGNTIYF
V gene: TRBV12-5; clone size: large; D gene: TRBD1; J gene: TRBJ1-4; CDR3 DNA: TGTGCTAGTGGTTTGGGGGACAGCACTAATGAAAAACTGTTTTTT; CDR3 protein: CASGLGDSTNEKLFF
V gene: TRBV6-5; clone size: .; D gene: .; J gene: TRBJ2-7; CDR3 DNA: TGTGCCAGCAGTTACTCGGGAGACGGGTCCTACGAGCAGTACTTC; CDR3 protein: CASSYSGDGSYEQYF
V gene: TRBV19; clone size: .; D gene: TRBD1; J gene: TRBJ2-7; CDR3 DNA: TGTGCCAGTAGTATCGGACAGGGGCCTTCCTACGAGCAGTACTTC; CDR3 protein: CASSIGQGPSYEQYF
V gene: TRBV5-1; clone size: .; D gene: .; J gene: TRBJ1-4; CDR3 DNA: TGCGCCAGCAGCAAAGCAGACTCAAATGAAAAACTGTTTTTT; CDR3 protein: CASSKADSNEKLFF
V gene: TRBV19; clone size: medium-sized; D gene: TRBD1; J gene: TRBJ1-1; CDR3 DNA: TGTGCCAGTAGTTGGCCCGGGCAGGGGGAGACTGAAGCTTTCTTT; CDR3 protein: CASSWPGQGETEAFF
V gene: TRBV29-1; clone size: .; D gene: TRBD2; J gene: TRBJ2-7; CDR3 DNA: TGCAGCATTCGATACGGGACTAGCGGGCACGGCTCCTACGAGCAGTACTTC; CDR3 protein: CSIRYGTSGHGSYEQYF
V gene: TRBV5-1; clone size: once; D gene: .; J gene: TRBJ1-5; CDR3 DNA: TGCGCCAGCAGTATTATGGGGGATCAGCCCCAGCATTTT; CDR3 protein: CASSIMGDQPQHF
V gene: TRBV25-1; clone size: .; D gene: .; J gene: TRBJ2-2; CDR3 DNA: TGTGCCAGCAGCAAGGACTCAACCACCGGGGAGCTGTTTTTT; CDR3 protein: CASSKDSTTGELFF
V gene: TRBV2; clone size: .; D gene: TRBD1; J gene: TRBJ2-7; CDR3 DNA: TGTGCCAGCGGTTTTGGGACAGGGTATCACGAGCAGTACTTC; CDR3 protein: CASGFGTGYHEQYF
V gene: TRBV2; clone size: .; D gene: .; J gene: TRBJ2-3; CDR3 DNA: TGTGCCAGCAGTTCCGGAGATACGCAGTATTTT; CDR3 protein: CASSSGDTQYF
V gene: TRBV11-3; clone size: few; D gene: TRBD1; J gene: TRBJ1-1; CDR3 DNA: TGTGCCAGCAGCTTCGGGGTGACAGGGGGTTCGAACACTGAAGCTTTCTTT; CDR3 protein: CASSFGVTGGSNTEAFF
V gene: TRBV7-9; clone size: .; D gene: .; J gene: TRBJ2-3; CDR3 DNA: TGTGCCAGCAGCCCGGGACCGGGGGCAGATACGCAGTATTTT; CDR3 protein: CASSPGPGADTQYF
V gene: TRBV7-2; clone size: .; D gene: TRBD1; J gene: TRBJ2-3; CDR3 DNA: TGTGCCAGCAGCTCGACACCTCTACAGGGGGCCCGCACAGATACGCAGTATTTT; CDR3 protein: CASSSTPLQGARTDTQYF
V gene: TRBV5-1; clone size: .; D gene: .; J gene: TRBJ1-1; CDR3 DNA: TGCGCCAGCAGCTTGGCGCAGGGGTTCGGGTTGGGTACTGAAGCTTTCTTT; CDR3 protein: CASSLAQGFGLGTEAFF
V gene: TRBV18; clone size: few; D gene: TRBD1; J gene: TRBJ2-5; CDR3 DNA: TGTGCCAGCTCCCGGACAGGCCAAGAGACCCAGTACTTC; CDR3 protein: CASSRTGQETQYF
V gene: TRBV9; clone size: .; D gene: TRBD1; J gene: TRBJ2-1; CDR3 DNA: TGTGCCAGCAGCTCAGGACAGGATCAGGTCGATGAGCAGTTCTTC; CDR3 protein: CASSSGQDQVDEQFF
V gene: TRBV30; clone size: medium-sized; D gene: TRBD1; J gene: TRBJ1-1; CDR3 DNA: TGTGCCTGGAGCGAACAGGGGGCCGGTGAAGCTTTCTTT; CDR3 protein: CAWSEQGAGEAFF
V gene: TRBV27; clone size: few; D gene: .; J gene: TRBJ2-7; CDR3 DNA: TGTGCCAGCAGCCGTCAGGGGTACGAGCAGTACTTC; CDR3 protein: CASSRQGYEQYF
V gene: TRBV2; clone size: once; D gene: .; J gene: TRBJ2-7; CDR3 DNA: TGTGCCAGCCAGGATTTTTACGAGCAGTACTTC; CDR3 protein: CASQDFYEQYF
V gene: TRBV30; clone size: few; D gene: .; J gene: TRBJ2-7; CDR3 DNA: TGTGCCTGGAGTCCCACTAGCCCTCCCTACGAGCAGTACTTC; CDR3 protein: CAWSPTSPPYEQYF
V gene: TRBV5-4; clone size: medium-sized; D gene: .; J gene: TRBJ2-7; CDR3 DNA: TGTGCCAGCAGCTTGGGTTCAGGGGCTCAATTGAACGAGCAGTACTTC; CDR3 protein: CASSLGSGAQLNEQYF
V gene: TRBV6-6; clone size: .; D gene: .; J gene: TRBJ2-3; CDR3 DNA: TGTGCCAGCAGACTCGCCCCAACTAGCACAGATACGCAGTATTTT; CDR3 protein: CASRLAPTSTDTQYF
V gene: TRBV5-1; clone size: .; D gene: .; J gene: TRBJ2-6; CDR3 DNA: TGCGCCAGCAGCTTGAGTGGGGACGGGGCCAACGTCCTGACTTTC; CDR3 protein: CASSLSGDGANVLTF